The sequence of this TCR beta chain was determined in a study of blood T cells in healthy people across ages. Findings and caveats of the study: As naive T cell percentage varied, TCR beta diversity correlated strongly with it. CMV infection status of these donors was not known.

Germline CDR1 MNHEY, CDR2 SVGEGT. This CDR3 has 14 residues. Of note for this clonotype: Its target is not known.

For the second PCR, which ran for about 7 to 12 cycles, a sample-barcoded 5' primer and a J-beta primer mix were used. Each CDR3 protein is one row after TCRdb ran MiXCR on the 5' RACE reads. The sample shows about 1,800,000 distinct CDR3 sequences, about 28% of them seen only once. Source material: blood. The chain couples TRBV6-2 or TRBV6-3 to TRBJ2-4, with a weak D call TRBD1 (5 bases). The J call may not be correct, given that the DNA end is closer to TRBJ2-7. This clonotype originated in a woman aged 25 to 45 in good health. The CDR3 nucleotides are TGTGCCAGCAAAAGGCAGGGCGCTCTCCTCGAGCAGTACTTC. Its protein is CASKRQGALLEQYF.